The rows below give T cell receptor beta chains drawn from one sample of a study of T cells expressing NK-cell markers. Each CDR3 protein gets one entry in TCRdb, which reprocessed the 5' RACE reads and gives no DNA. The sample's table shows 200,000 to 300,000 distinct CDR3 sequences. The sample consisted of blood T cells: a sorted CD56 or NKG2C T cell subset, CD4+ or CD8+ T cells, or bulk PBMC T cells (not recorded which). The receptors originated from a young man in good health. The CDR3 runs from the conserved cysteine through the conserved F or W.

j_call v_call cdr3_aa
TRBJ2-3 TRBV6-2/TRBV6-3 CASSTGTNRDTDTQYF
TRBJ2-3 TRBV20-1 CSAREPSGRFKQYF
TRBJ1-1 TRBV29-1 CSVNPVRANTEAFF
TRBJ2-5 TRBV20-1 CSARDYGGRETQYF
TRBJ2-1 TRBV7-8 CASSLVFAEQFF
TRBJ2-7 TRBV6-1 CASSPPGQIYEQYF
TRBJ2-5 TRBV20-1 CSARDLTTPSETQYF
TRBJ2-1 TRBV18 CASSVRRQGDNEQFF
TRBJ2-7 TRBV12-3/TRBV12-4 CATSRREDYEQYF
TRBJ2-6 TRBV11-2 CASSRRTGPSSGANVLTF
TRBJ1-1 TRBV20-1 CSAGSNTEAFF
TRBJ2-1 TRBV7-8 CASSLVGLAGGNYNEQFF
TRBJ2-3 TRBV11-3 CASSFGASGADTQYF
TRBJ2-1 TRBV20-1 CSAKSGSGEQFF
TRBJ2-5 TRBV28 CASSPLGAGPQYF
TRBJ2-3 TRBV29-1 CSARGGTGGSTDTQYF